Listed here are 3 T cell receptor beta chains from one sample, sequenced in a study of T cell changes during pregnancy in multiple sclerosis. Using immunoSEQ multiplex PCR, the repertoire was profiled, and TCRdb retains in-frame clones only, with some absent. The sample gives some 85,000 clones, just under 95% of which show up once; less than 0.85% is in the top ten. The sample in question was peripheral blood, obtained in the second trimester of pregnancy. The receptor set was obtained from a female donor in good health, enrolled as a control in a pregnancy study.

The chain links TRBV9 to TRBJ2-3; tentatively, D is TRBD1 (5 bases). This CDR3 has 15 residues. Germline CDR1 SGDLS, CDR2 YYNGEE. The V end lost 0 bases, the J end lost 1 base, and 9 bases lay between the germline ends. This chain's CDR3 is CASSVGDSRTDTQYF. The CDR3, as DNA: TGTGCCAGCAGCGTAGGAGACAGCCGCACAGATACGCAGTATTTT.

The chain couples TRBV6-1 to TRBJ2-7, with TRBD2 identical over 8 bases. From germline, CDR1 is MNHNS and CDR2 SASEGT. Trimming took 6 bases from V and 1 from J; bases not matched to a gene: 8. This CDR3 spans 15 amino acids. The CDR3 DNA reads TGTGCCAGCAGCCTTTTTCGGGGGGGGTCCTACGAGCAGTACTTC. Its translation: CASSLFRGGSYEQYF.

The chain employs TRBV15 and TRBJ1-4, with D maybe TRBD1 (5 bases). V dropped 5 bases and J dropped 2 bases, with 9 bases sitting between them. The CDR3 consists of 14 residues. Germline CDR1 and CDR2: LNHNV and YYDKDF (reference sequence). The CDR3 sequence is CATSPGTTNEKLFF. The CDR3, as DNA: TGTGCCACCAGCCCCGGGACTACTAATGAAAAACTGTTTTTT.